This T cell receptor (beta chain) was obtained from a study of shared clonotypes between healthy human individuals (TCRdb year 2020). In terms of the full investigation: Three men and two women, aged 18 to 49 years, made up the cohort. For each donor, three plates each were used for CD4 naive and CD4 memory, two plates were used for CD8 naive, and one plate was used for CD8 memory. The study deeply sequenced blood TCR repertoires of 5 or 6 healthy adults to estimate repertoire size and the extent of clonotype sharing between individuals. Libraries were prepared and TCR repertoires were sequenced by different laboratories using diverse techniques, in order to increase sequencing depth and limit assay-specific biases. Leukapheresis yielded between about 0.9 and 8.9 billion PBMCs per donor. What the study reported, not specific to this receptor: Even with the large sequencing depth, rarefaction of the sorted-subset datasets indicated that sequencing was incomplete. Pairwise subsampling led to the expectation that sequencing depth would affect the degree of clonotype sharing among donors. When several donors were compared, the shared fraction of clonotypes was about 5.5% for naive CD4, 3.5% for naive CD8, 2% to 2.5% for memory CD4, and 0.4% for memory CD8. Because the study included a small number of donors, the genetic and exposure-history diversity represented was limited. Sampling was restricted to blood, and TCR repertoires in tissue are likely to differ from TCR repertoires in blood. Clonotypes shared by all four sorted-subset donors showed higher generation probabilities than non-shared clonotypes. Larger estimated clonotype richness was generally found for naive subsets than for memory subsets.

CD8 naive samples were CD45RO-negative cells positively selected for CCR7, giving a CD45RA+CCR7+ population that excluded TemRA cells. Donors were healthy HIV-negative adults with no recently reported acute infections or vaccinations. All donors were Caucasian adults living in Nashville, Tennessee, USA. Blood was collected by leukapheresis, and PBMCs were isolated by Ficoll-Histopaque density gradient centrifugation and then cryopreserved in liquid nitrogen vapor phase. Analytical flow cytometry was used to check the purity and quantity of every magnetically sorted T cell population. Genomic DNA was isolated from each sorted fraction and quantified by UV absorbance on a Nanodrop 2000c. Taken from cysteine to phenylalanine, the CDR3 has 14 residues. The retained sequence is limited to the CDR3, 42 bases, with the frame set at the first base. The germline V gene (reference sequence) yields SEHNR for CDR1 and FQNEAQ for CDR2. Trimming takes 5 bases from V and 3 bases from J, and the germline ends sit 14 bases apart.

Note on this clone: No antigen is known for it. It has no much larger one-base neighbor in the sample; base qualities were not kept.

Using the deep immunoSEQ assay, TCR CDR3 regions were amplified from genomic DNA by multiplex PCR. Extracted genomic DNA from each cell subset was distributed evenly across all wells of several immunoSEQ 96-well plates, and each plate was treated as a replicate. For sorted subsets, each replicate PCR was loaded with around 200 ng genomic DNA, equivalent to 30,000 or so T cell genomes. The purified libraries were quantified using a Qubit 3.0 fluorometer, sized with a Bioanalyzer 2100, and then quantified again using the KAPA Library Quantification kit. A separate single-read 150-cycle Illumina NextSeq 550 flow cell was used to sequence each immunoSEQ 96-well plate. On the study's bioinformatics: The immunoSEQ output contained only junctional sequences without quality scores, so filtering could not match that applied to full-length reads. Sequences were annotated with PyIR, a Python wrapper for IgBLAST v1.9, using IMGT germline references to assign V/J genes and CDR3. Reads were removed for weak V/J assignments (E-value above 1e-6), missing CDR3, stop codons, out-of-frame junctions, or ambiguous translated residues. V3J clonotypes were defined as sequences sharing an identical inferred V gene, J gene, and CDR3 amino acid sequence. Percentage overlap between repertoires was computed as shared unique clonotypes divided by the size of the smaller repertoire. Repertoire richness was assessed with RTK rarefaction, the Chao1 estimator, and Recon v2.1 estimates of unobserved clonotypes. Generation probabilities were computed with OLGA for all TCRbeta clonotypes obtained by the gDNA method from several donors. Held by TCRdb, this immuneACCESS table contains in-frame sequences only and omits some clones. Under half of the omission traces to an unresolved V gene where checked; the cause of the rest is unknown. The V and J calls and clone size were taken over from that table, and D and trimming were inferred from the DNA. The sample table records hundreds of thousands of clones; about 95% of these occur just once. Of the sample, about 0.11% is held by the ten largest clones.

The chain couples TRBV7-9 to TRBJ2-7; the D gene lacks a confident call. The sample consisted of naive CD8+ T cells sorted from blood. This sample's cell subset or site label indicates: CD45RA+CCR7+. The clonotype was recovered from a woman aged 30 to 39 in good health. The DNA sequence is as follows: TGTGCCAGCAGCCCCGGAGTCGAACTCTACGAGCAGTACTTC. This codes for CASSPGVELYEQYF.